This T cell receptor (beta chain) is drawn from a study of blood T cell repertoires in COVID-19. Study-wide background: Specimens from acute and convalescent COVID-19 originated in the United States, Italy and Spain. The cDNA or gDNA used as material had been derived from T cells, B-cell-depleted T cells, or PBMCs.

The Seattle patients, enrolled during active infection, were followed longitudinally. The CDR3 has 14 residues. Germline V gene lookup returns CDR1 SGHNT and CDR2 YYREEE (reference sequence). Trimming cost V 4 bases and J 2 bases; bases outside gene matches: 2. In the authors' methods: Amplification of reference gene primers was used by the study to estimate nucleated cell counts. Using immunoSEQ multiplex PCR, the repertoire was profiled, and TCRdb retains in-frame clones only, with some absent. V, J and clone size are those of that table, while D and trimming were read from the DNA. This sample has about 300,000 clones; just over 90% occur once, and the top ten carry 2% to 2.5%.

The sequence was collected from a woman aged 30 to 39 with COVID-19, enrolled during active disease. The chain has TRBV5-4 and TRBJ1-2; TRBD1 matches 10 bases. The sequenced sample consisted of peripheral blood. CDR3 amino acids: CASSQDRGNYGYTF. CDR3 nucleotide sequence: TGTGCCAGCAGCCAGGACAGGGGGAACTATGGCTACACCTTC.